This entry describes one T cell receptor (beta chain). Its antigen is still unknown. The sample holds no much larger clone one base away, and base qualities are not on file. The data are from a study of T cell responses to AZD1222 COVID-19 vaccine (dated by TCRdb to the early 2020s). Some background on the complete study: AZD1222 recipients with second doses at about 4 weeks or about 12 weeks were pooled, because spike-specific TCR depth and breadth did not differ between schedules. TCR sequencing covered about 230 trial participants: some 210 given two doses of AZD1222 and about 26 given two doses of MenACWY control vaccine. Enrollment into the trials was organized by age into subgroups of 18-55, 56-69 and 70-plus years, and those subgroups contained roughly 140, 27 and 60 TCR-sequenced participants, respectively. Study-wide findings and limitations: The 56-69-year group was small, and its depth increase did not reach significance, likely because of low power. Participants were mostly white British and included more females than males, and it was suggested by the authors that clonal diversity may have been underestimated. Spike-specific TCR breadth and depth rose significantly after two AZD1222 doses compared with day 0 and with MenACWY recipients. The vaccine-associated CD4 TCRs covered the entire spike protein, and the dominant responses fell in regions 160-218 and 743-854. Nearly half of unique spike-specific TCRs reportedly recognized epitopes outside regions mutated in the B.1.351 and B.1.1.7 variants. Because no day 14 peak-response samples were available, the repertoires could be characterized only after the peak T cell response. Conclusions about previously exposed vaccinees are limited, since just six AZD1222 recipients were seropositive for SARS-CoV-2 at baseline.

The time point label for this specimen denotes: baseline before first vaccination. The vaccinee samples were drawn from two UK trials, COV001 and COV002, one of which was a single-blind randomized controlled phase 2/3 trial testing AZD1222 (ChAdOx1 nCoV-19) in healthy adults. Trial participant PBMC samples were collected at day 0 and day 28 after the second dose for TCRbeta chain sequencing. Compared with germline, V lacks 4 bases and J lacks 8 bases; bases without a gene match: 10. The CDR3, cysteine through phenylalanine, is 15 amino acids long. The entry retains the CDR3 DNA only, 45 bases that are in frame from base 1. CDR1 and CDR2 were assigned from the germline V gene as LGHNA and YSLEER. The CDR3 regions of human TCRbeta chains were analyzed by immunosequencing. The source study handled its data this way. TCRs in the repertoires were matched against a reference library of SARS-CoV-2-specific TCRs that had been generated with the MIRA antigen-specificity platform. Breadth was defined as the fraction of unique TCRs that were SARS-CoV-2-associated, and depth was defined as the fraction of total T cells that were SARS-CoV-2-associated. Using the MIRA data, each spike-specific TCR was mapped to the spike region that the TCR reacts to and placed in a CD4 or CD8 class. Log10-transformed breadth and depth values were compared by one-way ANOVA with Sidak's multiple comparisons tests. TCRdb took over this immuneACCESS table, retaining in-frame rearrangements with V and J assigned. Such tables are incomplete; in checked studies, under half of the missing clones stem from an unresolved V gene, and the remainder is unexplained. That table is the source of V, J and clone size, and D and trimming were worked out from the DNA. A total of 150,000 to 180,000 clones appear in this sample, 88% of them only once. The ten largest clones take up less than 3.5% of the sample.

This sequence was found in an adult in good health. The starting material was peripheral blood, obtained on day 0 of AZD1222 vaccination. The V gene is TRBV4-3 and the J gene is TRBJ2-1; TRBD2 agrees with 8 junctional bases. The sequenced DNA: TGCGCCAGCAGCCGGTATCGGGGGGGAGCAGATGAGCAGTTCTTC. This yields the protein CASSRYRGGADEQFF.